This passage covers 10 T cell receptor beta chains from one sample sequenced in a study of beta chain features in type 1 diabetes. The investigators reverse transcribed all of the isolated RNA, so they sequenced expressed TCRB transcripts. Data came from immunoSEQ multiplex PCR; TCRdb stores just in-frame clones and leaves some out. The sample yields about 140,000 clones, 6.9% seen once. Sequences were obtained from central memory CD4+ T cells from blood. Source of these receptors: a woman aged 30 to 39 in good health.

V and J are TRBV4-1 and TRBJ2-2; the D gene is possibly TRBD2 (5 bases). There are 16 residues in the CDR3. V was cut by 4 bases and J by 2 bases, with 14 bases left in between. The germline V gene encodes CDR1 MGHRA and CDR2 YSYEKL. CDR3 sequence (DNA): TGCGCCAGCAGCCCAACGGAGCGGAAAAACACCGGGGAGCTGTTTTTT. The encoded protein is CASSPTERKNTGELFF.

The gene calls are TRBV7-2 and TRBJ2-5; D might be TRBD2 (6 bases). The germline V gene encodes CDR1 SGHTA and CDR2 FQGNSA. Trimming stripped 1 base from V and 4 bases from J, with 13 bases between. This CDR3 contains 15 residues. CDR3 nucleotide sequence: TGTGCCAGCAGCTTAGGAACGGGGGAGCGAGAGACCCAGTACTTC. Residues: CASSLGTGERETQYF.

The chain is built from TRBV7-8 and TRBJ2-5, with D perhaps TRBD2 (6 bases). There are 15 residues in the CDR3. Trimming took off 0 bases at V and 4 bases at J, with 12 bases between the two ends. Germline CDR1 and CDR2: SGHVS and FQNEAQ. The CDR3 DNA is TGTGCCAGCAGCTTAGCGGGAGGAGGTACAGAGACCCAGTACTTC. Protein sequence: CASSLAGGGTETQYF.

The chain combines TRBV5-6 with TRBJ1-2; D perhaps matches TRBD1 (6 bases). With 4 bases removed from V and 5 bases from J, the gap between germline ends came to 24 bases. CDR1 and CDR2 (germline): SGHDT, YYEEEE. The CDR3 totals 17 residues. The CDR3 bases are TGTGCCAGCAGCGCCTCAGTCGCAGGGGCAGAACTTTATGGCTACACCTTC. This gives the protein CASSASVAGAELYGYTF. Complete variable domain (other parts from reference TRBV5-6 and TRBJ1-2): DAGVTQSPTHLIKTRGQQVTLRCSPKSGHDTVSWYQQALGQGPQFIFQYYEEEERQRGNFPDRFSGHQFPNYSSELNVNALLLGDSALYLCASSASVAGAELYGYTFGSGTRLTVV.

J is TRBJ1-1 and V is TRBV18; the match to TRBD1 covers 9 bases. Per germline, CDR1 KGHSH and CDR2 LQKENI. This CDR3 contains 14 residues. The V gene end was trimmed by 6 bases and the J gene end by 6 bases; junction bases not matched to a gene: 8. DNA for the CDR3: TGTGCCAGCTCCCGCCGGGACAGGGACTCTGAAGCTTTCTTT. Protein sequence: CASSRRDRDSEAFF.

V is TRBV11-2 and J is TRBJ2-7; TRBD2 agrees at 13 bases. Germline V lookup: CDR1 SGHAT, CDR2 FQNNGV. With V trimmed by 3 bases and J by 3 bases, 11 bases remained unmatched. This CDR3 is built from 18 residues. CDR3 nucleotide sequence: TGTGCCAGCAGCTTCAGTGGACTAGCGGGAGATCTATTCTACGAGCAGTACTTC. Protein: CASSFSGLAGDLFYEQYF.

This clone was counted between two and nine times. The V and J genes are TRBV11-2 and TRBJ2-7; TRBD1 might be the D (6 bases). Germline CDR1 is SGHAT and CDR2 is FQNNGV. V lost 3 bases and J 6 bases, leaving 12 bases between the germline ends. CDR3 length: 13 residues. CDR3: CASSLGDITEQYF. The CDR3 DNA reads as TGTGCCAGCAGCTTGGGGGACATCACCGAGCAGTACTTC.

The V and J genes are TRBV25-1 and TRBJ2-1, with TRBD1 identical over 7 bases. V gave up 5 bases and J gave up 2 bases; unmatched junction bases: 6. There are 15 residues in the CDR3. Germline V gene lookup returns CDR1 MGHDK and CDR2 SYGVNS. CDR3 bases: TGTGCCAGCAGTTCACGGACAGGACCCTACAATGAGCAGTTCTTC. This codes for CASSSRTGPYNEQFF.

This clone came up many times. The V gene is TRBV7-3, the J gene TRBJ2-1, with TRBD2 identical over 10 bases. This CDR3 comprises 15 residues. The junction had 4 bases not matched to a gene; V was cut back by 4 bases and J by 4 bases. CDR1 is SGHTA, CDR2 FQGTGA, per germline. The CDR3 coding sequence is TGTGCCAGCAGCTCCGGGACTAGCGTATACAATGAGCAGTTCTTC. It yields the protein CASSSGTSVYNEQFF. The variable domain in full, completed from reference TRBV7-3 and TRBJ2-1, reads GAGVSQTPSNKVTEKGKYVELRCDPISGHTALYWYRQSLGQGPEFLIYFQGTGAADDSGLPNDRFFAVRPEGSVSTLKIQRTERGDSAVYLCASSSGTSVYNEQFFGPGTRLTVL.

This clone has a handful of counts. The chain has TRBV6-1 and TRBJ1-2; D remains ambiguous. Per germline, CDR1 MNHNS and CDR2 SASEGT. This CDR3 comprises 14 residues. The ends were cut back, 2 bases at V and 0 bases at J, with 7 bases in the middle. CDR3 nucleotides: TGTGCCAGCAGTGAACAAGCTGCTAACTATGGCTACACCTTC. It specifies CASSEQAANYGYTF.